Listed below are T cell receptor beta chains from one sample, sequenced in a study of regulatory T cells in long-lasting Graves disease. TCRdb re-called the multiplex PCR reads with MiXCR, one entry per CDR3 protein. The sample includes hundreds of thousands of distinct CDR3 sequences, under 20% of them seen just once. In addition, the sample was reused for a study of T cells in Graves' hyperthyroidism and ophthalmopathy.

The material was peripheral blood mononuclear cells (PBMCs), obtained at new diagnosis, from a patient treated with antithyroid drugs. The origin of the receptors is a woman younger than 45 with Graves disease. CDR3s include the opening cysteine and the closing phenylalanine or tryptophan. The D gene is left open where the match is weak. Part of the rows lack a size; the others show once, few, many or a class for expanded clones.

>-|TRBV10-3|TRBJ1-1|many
TGTGCCATCAGGATAGGGGCTCTGAACACTGAAGCTTTCTTT
CAIRIGALNTEAFF
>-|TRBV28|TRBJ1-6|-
TGTGCCAGCAGTTTGAGACAGCTCAATTCACCCCTCCACTTT
CASSLRQLNSPLHF
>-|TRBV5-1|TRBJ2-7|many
TGCGCCAGCAGCCCTCCCAGCATCTACGAGCAGTACTTC
CASSPPSIYEQYF
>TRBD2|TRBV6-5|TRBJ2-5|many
TGTGCCAGCAGTTACTCGTATGGGACTAGGGGGAGAGAGACCCAGTACTTC
CASSYSYGTRGRETQYF
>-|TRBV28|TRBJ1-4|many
TGTGCCAGCAGTTCAATCGGGACTCCAGAAAAACTGTTTTTT
CASSSIGTPEKLFF
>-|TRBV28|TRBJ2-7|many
TGTGCCAGCAGTTTAATTGGGGACGGTACCTACGAGCAGTACTTC
CASSLIGDGTYEQYF
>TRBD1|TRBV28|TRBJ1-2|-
TGTGCCAGCAGTTTATACCCCGATCGGGACAGCGCATATGGCTACACCTTC
CASSLYPDRDSAYGYTF
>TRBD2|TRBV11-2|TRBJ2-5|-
TGTGCCAGCAGTTTAGATAGCGGGAGTGGGGAGACCCAGTACTTC
CASSLDSGSGETQYF
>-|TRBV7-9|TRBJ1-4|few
TGTGCCAGCAGCTCATCCGGGACCAGAGGTGAAAAACTGTTTTTT
CASSSSGTRGEKLFF
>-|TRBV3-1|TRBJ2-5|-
TGTGCCAGCAGCCAAGGAAAAGGGACTCCAGAGACCCAGTACTTC
CASSQGKGTPETQYF
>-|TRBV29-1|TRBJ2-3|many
TGCAGCGTTTTGGTGGTGACGCAGTATTTT
CSVLVVTQYF
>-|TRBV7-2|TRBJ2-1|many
TGTGCCAGCAGCTTAGCAGCTAGAGAGCAGTTCTTC
CASSLAAREQFF
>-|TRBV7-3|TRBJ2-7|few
TGTGCCAGTAGCTTAACCAGGGTGACCCACGAGCAGTACTTC
CASSLTRVTHEQYF
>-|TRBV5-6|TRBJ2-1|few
TGTGCCAGCAGCCCGTCCGTTTACAATGAGCAGTTCTTC
CASSPSVYNEQFF
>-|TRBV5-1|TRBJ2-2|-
TGCGCCAGCAGCTTGTACAGGGTCGGGAACACCGGGGAGCTGTTTTTT
CASSLYRVGNTGELFF
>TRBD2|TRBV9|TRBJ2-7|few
TGTGCCAGCAGCGCCCGACTACTAGCGGGGGGAAACGAGCAGTACTTC
CASSARLLAGGNEQYF
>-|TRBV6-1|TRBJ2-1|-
TGTGCCAGCAGCCAGATCTCCTACAATGAGCAGTTCTTC
CASSQISYNEQFF
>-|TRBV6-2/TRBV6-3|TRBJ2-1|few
TGTGCCAGCAGTTACTCACGGTCTTCTTACAATGAGCAGTTCTTC
CASSYSRSSYNEQFF
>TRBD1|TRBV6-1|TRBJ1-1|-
TGTGCCAGCAGTCCCCGGCCACAGGGGAGGGGGACTGAAGCTTTCTTT
CASSPRPQGRGTEAFF
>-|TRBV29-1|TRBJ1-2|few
TGCAGCGTTGAAGGGGGGAGGGACATCCCCTATGGCTACACCTTC
CSVEGGRDIPYGYTF
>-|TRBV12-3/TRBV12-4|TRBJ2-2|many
TGTGCCAGCACCCCGAGAATCGGACTTCACACCGGGGAGCTGTTTTTT
CASTPRIGLHTGELFF
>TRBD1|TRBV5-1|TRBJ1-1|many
TGCGCCAGCAGACCGGGACAGGGGTACACTGAAGCTTTCTTT
CASRPGQGYTEAFF
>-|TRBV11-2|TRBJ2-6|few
TGTGCCAGCAGCCCGGACCGTACTGGGGCCAACGTCCTGACTTTC
CASSPDRTGANVLTF
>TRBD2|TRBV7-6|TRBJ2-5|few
TGTGCCAGCAGAGGGGCGCAGGGACTACAAGAGACCCAGTACTTC
CASRGAQGLQETQYF
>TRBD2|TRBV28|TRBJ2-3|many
TGTGCCAGCAGTTTTAGCGGGAGCGGCACAGATACGCAGTATTTT
CASSFSGSGTDTQYF
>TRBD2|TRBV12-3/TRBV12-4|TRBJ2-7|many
TGTGCCAGCAGTACCCGACTAGCGGGAAGGTACGAGCAGTACTTC
CASSTRLAGRYEQYF
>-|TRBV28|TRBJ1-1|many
TGTGCCAGCGAATCGCCGGGCACTGAAGCTTTCTTT
CASESPGTEAFF
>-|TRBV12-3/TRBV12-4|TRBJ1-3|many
TGTGCCAGCACTTCGCTCCGCTCTGGAAACACCATATATTTT
CASTSLRSGNTIYF
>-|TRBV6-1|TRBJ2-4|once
TGTGCCAGCAGCCAAGGAATACCAGCCAAAAACATTCAGTACTTC
CASSQGIPAKNIQYF
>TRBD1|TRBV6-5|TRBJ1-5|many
TGTGCCAGCAGTTACACCGGGACAGGGGGCGTTGTTCAGCCCCAGCATTTT
CASSYTGTGGVVQPQHF
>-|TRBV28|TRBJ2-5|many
TGTGCCAGCAGTCCCCGACTCTCACAAGAGACCCAGTACTTC
CASSPRLSQETQYF
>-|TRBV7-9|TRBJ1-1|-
TGTGCCAGCAGCTCATTTGACTCGAATGTAGCTTTCTTT
CASSSFDSNVAFF
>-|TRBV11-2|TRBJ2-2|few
TGTGCCAGCAGCCCCCCGGGGCAGGGGATAGCCGGGGAGCTGTTTTTT
CASSPPGQGIAGELFF
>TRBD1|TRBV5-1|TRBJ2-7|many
TGCGCCAGCACCGCCGGGACAGGGTTGTACGAGCAGTACTTC
CASTAGTGLYEQYF
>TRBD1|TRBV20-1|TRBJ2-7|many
TGCAGTGCTTCGACAGGGGGCAGCTCCTACGAGCAGTACTTC
CSASTGGSSYEQYF
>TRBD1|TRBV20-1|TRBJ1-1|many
TGCAGTGCCCCAGGAGGGGACAGGGTTGGCCGCATGAACACTGAAGCTTTCTTT
CSAPGGDRVGRMNTEAFF
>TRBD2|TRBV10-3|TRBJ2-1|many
TGTGCCATCAGTGGAGGAGGACTAGCGGCCTACAATGAGCAGTTCTTC
CAISGGGLAAYNEQFF
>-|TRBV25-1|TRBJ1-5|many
TGTGCCAGCAGTGTCTCGGGACGGCAGCCCCAGCATTTT
CASSVSGRQPQHF
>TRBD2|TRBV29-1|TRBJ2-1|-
TGCAGCGTTGAAGATAACCTAGCGGGGCTGAATGAGCAGTTCTTC
CSVEDNLAGLNEQFF
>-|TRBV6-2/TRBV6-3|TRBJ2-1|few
TGTGCCAGCAGTCGGTATTACGAGCAGTTCTTC
CASSRYYEQFF
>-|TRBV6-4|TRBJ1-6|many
TGTGCCAGCAGTCAAGGACAGCCCAATTCACCCCTCCACTTT
CASSQGQPNSPLHF
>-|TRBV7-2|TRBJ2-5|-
TGTGCCAGCAGCTTAGCGGGACCCTGGGGAGAGACCCAGTACTTC
CASSLAGPWGETQYF
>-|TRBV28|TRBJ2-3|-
TGTGCCAGCAGTCTCACCCGGCCCCTCGTCGCTAGTCGGACAAATACGCAGTATTTT
CASSLTRPLVASRTNTQYF
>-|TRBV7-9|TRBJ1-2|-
TGTGCCAGCAGCTTAGTCGGATACTATGGCTACACCTTC
CASSLVGYYGYTF
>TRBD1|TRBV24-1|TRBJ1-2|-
TGTGCCACCAGTGATCGGACAGGAGTCCATGGCTACACCTTC
CATSDRTGVHGYTF
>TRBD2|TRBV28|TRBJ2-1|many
TGTGCCAGCAGCCCCATCCTTGGGCGGGAGGTCAATGAGCAGTTCTTC
CASSPILGREVNEQFF
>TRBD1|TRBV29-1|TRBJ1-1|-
TGCAGCGCCGGGACAGCCATTAACACTGAAGCTTTCTTT
CSAGTAINTEAFF
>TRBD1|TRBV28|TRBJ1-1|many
TGTGCCAGCAGACCGGGACAGGAAGGAGTAGCTTTCTTT
CASRPGQEGVAFF
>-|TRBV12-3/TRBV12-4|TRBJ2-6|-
TGTGCCAGCAGTGCCCCGGGGCACTCTGGGGCCAACGTCCTGACTTTC
CASSAPGHSGANVLTF
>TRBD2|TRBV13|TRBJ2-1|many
TGTGCCAGCAGCTTAAGCGGGAGAGGATCCTACAATGAGCAGTTCTTC
CASSLSGRGSYNEQFF
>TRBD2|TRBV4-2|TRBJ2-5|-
TGTGCCAGCAGCGCGGGGGAGCGGCAAGAGACCCAGTACTTC
CASSAGERQETQYF
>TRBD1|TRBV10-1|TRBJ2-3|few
TGCGCCAGCAGCGGAAGAGGGACAGGACAAATACCCACAGATACGCAGTATTTT
CASSGRGTGQIPTDTQYF
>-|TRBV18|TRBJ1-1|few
TGTGCCAGCTCACTACCAATGACGAGCACTGAAGCTTTCTTT
CASSLPMTSTEAFF
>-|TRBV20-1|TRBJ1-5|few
TGCAGCGCGACCCGAGAAAGCAATCAGCCCCAGCATTTT
CSATRESNQPQHF
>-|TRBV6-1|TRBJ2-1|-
TGTGCCAGCAGCCCCGATAGGGGCCCTATCTATGAGCAGTTCTTC
CASSPDRGPIYEQFF
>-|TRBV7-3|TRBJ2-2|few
TGTGCCAGCAGCTTAGAGACGGCCAAGCCCGGGGAGCTGTTTTTT
CASSLETAKPGELFF
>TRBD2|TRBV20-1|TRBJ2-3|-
TGCAGTGTAGCGGGAGAGGTGGCAGATACGCAGTATTTT
CSVAGEVADTQYF